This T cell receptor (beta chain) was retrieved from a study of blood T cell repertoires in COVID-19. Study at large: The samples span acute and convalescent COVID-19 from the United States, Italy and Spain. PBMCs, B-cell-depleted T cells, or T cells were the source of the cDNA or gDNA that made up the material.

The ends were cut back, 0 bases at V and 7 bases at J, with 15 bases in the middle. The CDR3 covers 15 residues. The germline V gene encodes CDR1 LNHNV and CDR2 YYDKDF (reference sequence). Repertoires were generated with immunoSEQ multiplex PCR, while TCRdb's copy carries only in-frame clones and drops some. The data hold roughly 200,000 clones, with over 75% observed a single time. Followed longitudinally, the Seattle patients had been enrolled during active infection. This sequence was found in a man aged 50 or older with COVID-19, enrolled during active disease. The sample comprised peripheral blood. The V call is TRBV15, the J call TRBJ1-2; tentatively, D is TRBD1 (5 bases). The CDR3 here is CATSRDVSAQAGYTF. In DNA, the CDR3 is TGTGCCACCAGCAGAGACGTATCCGCACAGGCTGGCTACACCTTC.